Here is one T cell receptor (beta chain) with its context. The target of this receptor is not known. Base quality data are lacking; no much larger clone is found one base away. The source of the sample is a study of identical twins (dated by TCRdb to 2016 to 2018). Regarding the complete study: TCR alpha and beta repertoires from monozygotic twins, unrelated adults of various ages and cord blood were deep-sequenced to test whether fetal clonotypes persist. Replicate twin experiments were performed at different times using different library preparation protocols to rule out contamination.

All donors were healthy Caucasians. The twin cohort comprised three pairs of female monozygotic twins, all aged about 18 to 30 years. CD4+ and CD8+ T cell populations were isolated with positive isolation kits from Invitrogen. The method behind the library was 5' RACE. These reads were obtained on an Illumina HiSeq 2000. A universal primer binding site was introduced by template switching, and a unique molecular identifier was present in the final cDNA, enabling accurate counting of TCR cDNA molecules. First-strand cDNA for TCR alpha and beta chains was synthesized from specific primers in the conserved constant-segment region. To control for contamination, each cDNA library was double barcoded with a SMART-Mk sample barcode plus Illumina barcodes. Two successive PCR steps introduced TruSeq adapter sequences along with Illumina sample barcodes. Sequencing of the TCR alpha and beta cDNA libraries was done on the Illumina HiSeq platform using custom primers. From the authors' description of their analysis: Raw reads were processed with MiGEC to extract unique molecular identifiers, and MiXCR was used to determine CDR3 positions. For each individual, recombination models were inferred using an EM algorithm with the repgenHMM and IGoR tools. The analysis of shared clonotypes was done with the tcR package in R, with sharing normalized by the product of cloneset sizes. Out-of-frame nonproductive sequences were analyzed to study raw recombination free of thymic and clonal selection effects. TCRdb itself trimmed the public reads at Q25 with fastp, ran MiXCR and retained productive beta chains. Every entry covers one CDR3 protein and lists the most common genes and DNA from its rows. TCRdb, rather than the study authors, made the V and J calls. This sample gives around 530,000 distinct CDR3 sequences in total; around 15% of them show up just once. The ten largest clones capture around 0.4% of the sample.

The CDR3 measures 13 amino acids from cysteine to phenylalanine. Solely the CDR3 DNA is kept, with 39 bases framed from the first base. V is reduced by 5 bases and J by 3 bases, leaving a spacing of 11 bases between them. Per the germline V gene (reference sequence), LNHDA is the CDR1 and SQIVND is the CDR2. Overall results and qualifications from the work: Compared with coincidental sharing between unrelated individuals, an excess of low generation-probability sequences was observed among out-of-frame TCR alpha sequences shared between twins. Excess twin sharing in beta out-of-frame sequences was weaker because fewer shared sequences lowered the signal-to-noise ratio. In monozygotic twins, out-of-frame TCR alpha sharing was systematically underestimated by recombination models, although the models agreed with sharing between unrelated individuals. Fewer insertions were carried by abundant cord blood beta clonotypes, a similar but weaker trend appeared in young adult naive repertoires, and no such trend appeared in memory repertoires. Because the same donors could not be followed over many years, the conclusions relied on cross-sectional statistical analysis. Zero-insertion analyses could be partly confounded by invariant T cells such as MAIT and iNKT, though diverse VJ usage argued against such confounding for most clonotypes.

The data also belong to a second study, concerning yellow fever vaccine responses in identical twins. Per the second study: According to the authors, in identical twins the way T cells responded to vaccination appeared partly convergent and partly personalized. In the study, vaccine-responding T cell clones were precisely tracked in identical twins.

The source of this sequence is a woman under 30 in good health. The sequenced sample was CD4+ T cells sorted from blood. The sequence joins TRBV19 to TRBJ2-7; the D gene cannot be named for sure. This receptor carries the CDR3 CASSLTPIYEQYF. Here is the DNA: TGTGCCAGTAGTCTAACACCTATCTACGAGCAGTACTTC.